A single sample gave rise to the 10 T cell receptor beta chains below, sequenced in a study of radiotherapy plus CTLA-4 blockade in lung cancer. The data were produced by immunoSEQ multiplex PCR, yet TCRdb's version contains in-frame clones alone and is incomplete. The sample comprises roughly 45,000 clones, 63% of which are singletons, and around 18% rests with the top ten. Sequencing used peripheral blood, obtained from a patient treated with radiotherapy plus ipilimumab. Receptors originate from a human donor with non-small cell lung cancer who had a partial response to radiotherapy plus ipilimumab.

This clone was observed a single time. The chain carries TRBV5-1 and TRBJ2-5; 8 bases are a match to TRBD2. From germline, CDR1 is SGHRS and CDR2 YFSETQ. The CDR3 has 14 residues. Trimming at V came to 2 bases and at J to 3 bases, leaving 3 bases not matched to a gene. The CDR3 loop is CASSLSGGKETQYF. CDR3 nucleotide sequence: TGCGCCAGCAGCTTATCGGGGGGGAAAGAGACCCAGTACTTC.

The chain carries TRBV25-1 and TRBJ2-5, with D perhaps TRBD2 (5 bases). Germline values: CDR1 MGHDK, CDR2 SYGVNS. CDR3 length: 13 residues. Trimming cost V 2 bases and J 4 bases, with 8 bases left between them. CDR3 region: CASSELASETQYF. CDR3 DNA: TGTGCCAGCAGTGAACTAGCCTCAGAGACCCAGTACTTC.

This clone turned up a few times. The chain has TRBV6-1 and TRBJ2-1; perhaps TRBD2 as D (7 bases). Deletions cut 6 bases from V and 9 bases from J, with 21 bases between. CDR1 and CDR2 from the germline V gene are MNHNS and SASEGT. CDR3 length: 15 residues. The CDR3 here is CASRTAGTGSFEQFF. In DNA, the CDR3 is TGTGCCAGCAGGACAGCGGGAACAGGGTCATTTGAGCAGTTCTTC.

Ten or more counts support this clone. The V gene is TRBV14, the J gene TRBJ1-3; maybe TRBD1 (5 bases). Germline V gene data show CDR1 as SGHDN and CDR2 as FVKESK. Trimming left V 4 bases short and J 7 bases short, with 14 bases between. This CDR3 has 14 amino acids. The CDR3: CASSPGQLRNTIYF. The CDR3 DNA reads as TGTGCCAGCAGCCCCGGACAACTCCGGAACACCATATATTTT.

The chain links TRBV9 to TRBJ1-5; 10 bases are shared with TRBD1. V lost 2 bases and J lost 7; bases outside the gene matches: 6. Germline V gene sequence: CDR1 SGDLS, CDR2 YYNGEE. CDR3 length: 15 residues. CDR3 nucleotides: TGTGCCAGCAGCGTGGGACAGGGGAACGGACAGCCCCAGCATTTT. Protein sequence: CASSVGQGNGQPQHF.

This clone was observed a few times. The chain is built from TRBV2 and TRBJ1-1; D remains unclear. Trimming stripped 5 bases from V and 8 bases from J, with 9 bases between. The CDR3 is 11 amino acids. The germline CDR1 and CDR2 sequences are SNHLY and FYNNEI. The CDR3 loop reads CASSPNTEAFF. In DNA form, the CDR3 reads TGTGCCAGCAGTCCCAATACAGAAGCTTTCTTT.

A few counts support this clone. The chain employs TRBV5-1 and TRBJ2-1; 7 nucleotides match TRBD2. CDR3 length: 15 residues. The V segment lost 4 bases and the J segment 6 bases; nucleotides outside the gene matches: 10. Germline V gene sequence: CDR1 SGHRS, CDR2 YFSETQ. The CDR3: CASSLGLVGVNEQFF. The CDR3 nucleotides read TGCGCCAGCAGCCTCGGACTAGTTGGAGTCAATGAGCAGTTCTTC.

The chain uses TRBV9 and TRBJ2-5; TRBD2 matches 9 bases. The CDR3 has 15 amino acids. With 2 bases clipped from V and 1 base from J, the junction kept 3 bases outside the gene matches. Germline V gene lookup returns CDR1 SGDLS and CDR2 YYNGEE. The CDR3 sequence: CASSVSGGSQETQYF. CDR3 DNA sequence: TGTGCCAGCAGCGTTAGCGGGGGATCCCAAGAGACCCAGTACTTC. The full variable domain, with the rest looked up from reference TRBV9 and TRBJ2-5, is DSGVTQTPKHLITATGQRVTLRCSPRSGDLSVYWYQQSLDQGLQFLIQYYNGEERAKGNILERFSAQQFPDLHSELNLSSLELGDSALYFCASSVSGGSQETQYFGPGTRLLVL.

The CDR3 DNA is TGTGCCAGCAGCAGGGGATCCTTTAATGAAAAACTGTTTTTT. This translates into CASSRGSFNEKLFF. The chain is built from TRBV5-6 and TRBJ1-4, with D maybe TRBD1 (5 bases). The CDR3 has 14 amino acids. Germline assignment: CDR1 SGHDT and CDR2 YYEEEE. The germline V and J ends were trimmed by 4 bases and 4 bases, with 11 bases remaining between them. Filled out from reference TRBV5-6 and TRBJ1-4, the complete variable domain reads DAGVTQSPTHLIKTRGQQVTLRCSPKSGHDTVSWYQQALGQGPQFIFQYYEEEERQRGNFPDRFSGHQFPNYSSELNVNALLLGDSALYLCASSRGSFNEKLFFGSGTQLSVL.

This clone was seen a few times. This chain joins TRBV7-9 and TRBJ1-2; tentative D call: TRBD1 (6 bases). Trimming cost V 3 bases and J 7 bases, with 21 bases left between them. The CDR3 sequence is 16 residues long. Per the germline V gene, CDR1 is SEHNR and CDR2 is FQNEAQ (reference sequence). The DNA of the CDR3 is TGTGCCAGCAGCTTCCCAACAGGGAGGGGAGGATCTGGCTACACCTTC. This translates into CASSFPTGRGGSGYTF.